This TCR beta chain came from a study of cytomegalovirus exposure and HLA in healthy donors. This clone was detected once. Antigen unknown. The PCR employed 60 Vbeta primers together with 13 Jbeta primers. TCRdb keeps only in-frame clones here, not all; method: immunoSEQ multiplex PCR. The sample carries around 230,000 clones, about three quarters recorded once. The study's findings and limits: The CMV antigen specificity of a few CMV-associated chains was confirmed through in vitro analysis.

The germline CDR1 and CDR2 sequences are SGHNT and YYREEE (reference sequence). The CDR3 runs 16 residues. V lost 0 bases, J lost 8 bases, and 12 bases stayed unmatched. Sequences were obtained from PBMCs. The sequence came from a male donor in good health and CMV-seronegative. The genes are TRBV5-4 and TRBJ1-2, with 8 bases matching TRBD1. CDR3 nucleotides: TGTGCCAGCAGCTTGGGTCTCCCGGGACAGGATGGAGGCTACACCTTC. Its translation: CASSLGLPGQDGGYTF.